Listed here are 25 T cell receptor beta chains from one sample, sequenced in a study of immune evolution from preneoplasia to lung adenocarcinoma. TCRdb keeps only in-frame clones here, not all; method: immunoSEQ multiplex PCR. The table lists around 4,000 clones, approximately 85% of them singletons. Sequencing used FFPE adjacent normal lung tissue. These TCRs come from a donor older than 65 with lung adenocarcinoma.

The chain employs TRBV18 and TRBJ2-7; the D is unclear. The V gene's germline CDR1 is KGHSH and CDR2 LQKENI. V gave up 6 bases and J gave up 5 bases, with 17 bases separating them. The CDR3 extends over 14 amino acids. DNA for the CDR3: TGTGCCAGCTCGCCGGCAAACCGACAAGACGAGCAGTACTTC. It codes for CASSPANRQDEQYF.

The chain recombines TRBV6-4 with TRBJ1-2, with a weak D call TRBD1 (5 bases). The CDR3 has 16 residues. V was shortened by 0 bases and J by 4 bases, with 15 bases between the two germline ends. CDR1 and CDR2 (germline): MRHNA, SNTAGT. The CDR3 protein is CASSDSNRKISYGYTF. CDR3 DNA sequence: TGTGCCAGCAGTGACTCGAACAGGAAGATATCCTATGGCTACACCTTC.

This sequence joins TRBV7-9 and TRBJ2-7, with D tentatively TRBD2 (6 bases). Germline lookup yields CDR1 SEHNR and CDR2 FQNEAQ (reference sequence). Trimming took off 5 bases at V and 4 bases at J, with 12 bases between the two ends. The CDR3 consists of 13 residues. This CDR3 reads CASSPLRGYEQYF. In DNA form, the CDR3 reads TGTGCCAGCAGCCCACTACGGGGGTACGAGCAGTACTTC. Full variable domain (missing parts from reference TRBV7-9 and TRBJ2-7): DTGVSQNPRHKITKRGQNVTFRCDPISEHNRLYWYRQTLGQGPEFLTYFQNEAQLEKSRLLSDRFSAERPKGSFSTLEIQRTEQGDSAMYLCASSPLRGYEQYFGPGTRLTVT.

This chain uses TRBV4-1 with TRBJ1-6, with unresolved D. The CDR3 totals 14 residues. In germline, CDR1 is MGHRA, CDR2 YSYEKL. The germline V and J ends were trimmed by 1 base and 7 bases, with 8 bases remaining between them. The CDR3 sequence is CASSQGQPNSPLHF. The DNA for the CDR3 is TGCGCCAGCAGCCAAGGGCAGCCGAATTCACCCCTCCACTTT.

This chain connects TRBV6-1 to TRBJ2-5; TRBD1 or TRBD2 may be the D gene (5 bases each). V lost 2 bases and J lost 3, with 16 bases in between. Germline V lookup: CDR1 MNHNS, CDR2 SASEGT. The CDR3 runs 16 residues. In nucleotides, the CDR3 is TGTGCCAGCAGTGAATTGGGGGTAACGGCAGAAGAGACCCAGTACTTC. Translated, it gives CASSELGVTAEETQYF.

This rearrangement joins TRBV29-1 to TRBJ2-3; weak D call: TRBD2 (5 bases). This CDR3 comprises 13 residues. Germline V gene sequence: CDR1 SQVTM, CDR2 ANQGSEA. The V end lost 7 bases, the J end lost 2 bases, and 13 bases lay between the germline ends. This chain's CDR3 is CSGGGPLTDTQYF. The CDR3 nucleotides are TGCAGCGGAGGAGGTCCCCTCACAGATACGCAGTATTTT.

The CDR3 DNA reads as TGTGCCACCAGCAGAGATAGGGGACTCTACGAGCAGTACTTC. This encodes CATSRDRGLYEQYF. The chain joins TRBV15 to TRBJ2-7; a possible D gene is TRBD2 (6 bases). This CDR3 comprises 14 residues. Per germline, CDR1 LNHNV and CDR2 YYDKDF (reference sequence). The V gene lost 0 bases and the J gene lost 3 bases, with 9 bases spanning the gap.

The J gene is TRBJ2-5, the V gene TRBV25-1; D is unresolved. With 3 bases removed from V and 7 bases from J, the gap between germline ends came to 9 bases. The CDR3 has 12 residues. CDR1 is MGHDK, CDR2 SYGVNS, per germline. DNA of the CDR3: TGTGCCAGCAGTGATGTGGGCTGGACCCAGTACTTC. Its translation: CASSDVGWTQYF.

This sequence joins TRBV11-2 and TRBJ2-7, with 14 bases aligning to TRBD2. CDR1 SGHAT and CDR2 FQNNGV come from the germline V gene. Trimming at V came to 6 bases and at J to 2 bases, leaving 3 bases not matched to a gene. The CDR3 covers 15 residues. Written as DNA, the CDR3 is TGTGCCAGCAGACCGACTAGCGGGAGGGCCTACGAGCAGTACTTC. Protein product: CASRPTSGRAYEQYF.

In its sample, this clone ranks as large. The V and J genes are TRBV18 and TRBJ1-2, with D possibly TRBD1 on 5 matching bases. From germline, CDR1 is KGHSH and CDR2 LQKENI. This CDR3 has 14 amino acids. The ends were cut back, 0 bases at V and 5 bases at J, with 10 bases in the middle. CDR3 sequence: CASSPPRDPYGYTF. As DNA, the CDR3 is TGTGCCAGCTCACCACCCCGGGACCCTTATGGCTACACCTTC.

This clone was seen a single time. This sequence joins TRBV6-5 and TRBJ2-1, with D perhaps matching TRBD2 (5 bases). Germline values: CDR1 MNHEY, CDR2 SVGAGI. This CDR3 contains 15 residues. Trimming shortened V by 0 bases and J by 6 bases, and 12 bases separated the two germline ends. This CDR3 reads CASSYSLASFNEQFF. The CDR3, as DNA: TGTGCCAGCAGTTACTCCCTAGCATCGTTCAATGAGCAGTTCTTC.

J is TRBJ1-1 and V is TRBV19, with D maybe TRBD1 (6 bases). Germline loops: CDR1 LNHDA, CDR2 SQIVND (reference sequence). CDR3 length: 14 amino acids. Trimming took off 9 bases at V and 4 bases at J, with 18 bases between the two ends. The CDR3 loop is CASIRGSSGTEAFF. CDR3 in DNA: TGTGCCAGCATCAGGGGTAGTTCGGGCACTGAAGCTTTCTTT.

This clone is a singleton in its sample. The chain recombines TRBV10-3 with TRBJ2-2, with 7 bases aligning to TRBD2. Germline CDR1 is ENHRY and CDR2 is SYGVKD. Losses at the gene ends were 11 bases for V and 5 bases for J; bases not matched to a gene: 8. CDR3 length: 13 amino acids. The CDR3, as DNA: TGTGCCTGCGGGAGTGGAGTGACCGGGGAGCTGTTTTTT. Its translation is CACGSGVTGELFF.

CDR3 residues: CASSLLGEQYF. CDR3 DNA: TGTGCCAGCAGTTTACTAGGCGAGCAGTACTTC. The genes are TRBV27 and TRBJ2-7; D remains unclear. Germline V lookup: CDR1 MNHEY, CDR2 SMNVEV (reference sequence). The V and J ends lost 2 bases and 6 bases respectively, with 5 bases between them. The CDR3 is 11 amino acids.

The J gene is TRBJ2-3, the V gene TRBV7-9; TRBD1 or TRBD2 may be the D gene (5 bases each). The CDR3 spans 14 residues. The ends were cut back, 4 bases at V and 9 bases at J, with 17 bases in the middle. Germline CDR1 is SEHNR and CDR2 is FQNEAQ (reference sequence). CDR3 loop: CASSSYPPGATQYF. The CDR3 nucleotides read TGTGCCAGCAGCTCATACCCACCCGGGGCGACGCAGTATTTT.

The chain has TRBV30 and TRBJ1-1, with D perhaps TRBD1 (5 bases). Germline CDR1 is GTSNPN and CDR2 is SVGIG (reference sequence). V lost 2 bases and J 4 bases, leaving 20 bases between the germline ends. This CDR3 has 16 residues. In DNA form, the CDR3 reads TGTGCCTGGAGTAAAGGGTTGAGCAGGGAGGGCACTGAAGCTTTCTTT. Translating gives CAWSKGLSREGTEAFF.

The chain uses TRBV18 and TRBJ2-1, with D unclear. Trimming removed 5 bases at V and 6 bases at J, with 5 bases between. Germline CDR1 is KGHSH and CDR2 is LQKENI. The CDR3 contains 11 residues. The CDR3 protein is CASSYSNEQFF. The CDR3, as DNA: TGTGCCAGCTCATACAGCAATGAGCAGTTCTTC. The variable domain in full, with the rest retrieved from reference TRBV18 and TRBJ2-1, is NAGVMQNPRHLVRRRGQEARLRCSPMKGHSHVYWYRQLPEEGLKFMVYLQKENIIDESGMPKERFSAEFPKEGPSILRIQQVVRGDSAAYFCASSYSNEQFFGPGTRLTVL.

This clone was picked up a small number of times. The chain employs TRBV27 and TRBJ1-3, with D tentatively TRBD1 (6 bases). Trimming left V 6 bases short and J 1 base short, with 10 bases between. The CDR3 has 14 residues. CDR1 is MNHEY, CDR2 SMNVEV, per germline (reference sequence). In nucleotides, the CDR3 is TGTGCCAGCAGGGTACAGGGATCTGGAAACACCATATATTTT. This translates into CASRVQGSGNTIYF.

The chain carries TRBV5-6 and TRBJ2-7; D perhaps matches TRBD2 (5 bases). V lost 5 bases and J 0 bases, leaving 15 bases between the germline ends. The CDR3 length is 15 residues. The V gene's germline CDR1 is SGHDT and CDR2 YYEEEE. The CDR3 spells CASSLPGSLSYEQYF. In nucleotides, the CDR3 is TGTGCCAGCAGTTTACCGGGATCTCTCTCCTACGAGCAGTACTTC. The entire variable domain, with the rest obtained from reference TRBV5-6 and TRBJ2-7, is as follows: DAGVTQSPTHLIKTRGQQVTLRCSPKSGHDTVSWYQQALGQGPQFIFQYYEEEERQRGNFPDRFSGHQFPNYSSELNVNALLLGDSALYLCASSLPGSLSYEQYFGPGTRLTVT.

The gene calls are TRBV10-3 and TRBJ1-1, with D unresolved. Trimming removed 7 bases at V and 2 bases at J, with 11 bases between. The germline CDR1 and CDR2 sequences are ENHRY and SYGVKD. The CDR3 is 13 amino acids. CDR3 loop: CAITREGNTEAFF. The CDR3 DNA is TGTGCCATCACCCGGGAGGGAAACACTGAAGCTTTCTTT.

This clone was recorded once. The V gene is TRBV25-1, the J gene TRBJ1-1; D unclear. The CDR3 totals 12 residues. CDR1 and CDR2 from the germline V gene are MGHDK and SYGVNS. V was shortened by 1 base and J by 8 bases, with 8 bases between the two germline ends. The CDR3 protein is CASSEFSGEAFF. CDR3 in DNA: TGTGCCAGCAGTGAATTCTCCGGAGAAGCTTTCTTT. The whole variable domain, remainder taken from reference TRBV25-1 and TRBJ1-1, is EADIYQTPRYLVIGTGKKITLECSQTMGHDKMYWYQQDPGMELHLIHYSYGVNSTEKGDLSSESTVSRIRTEHFPLTLESARPSHTSQYLCASSEFSGEAFFGQGTRLTVV.

The J gene is TRBJ2-2, the V gene TRBV7-2, with 9 bases identical to TRBD1. CDR1 is SGHTA, CDR2 FQGNSA, per germline. CDR3 length: 16 amino acids. Trimming cost V 4 bases and J 4 bases; bases outside gene matches: 7. The CDR3 reads CASSSQTGGPTGELFF. The CDR3 bases are TGTGCCAGCAGCTCCCAGACAGGGGGGCCCACCGGGGAGCTGTTTTTT.

The chain joins TRBV5-1 to TRBJ1-1; possibly TRBD1 for D (5 bases). The CDR3 has 15 residues. The germline V gene encodes CDR1 SGHRS and CDR2 YFSETQ. V lost 0 bases and J 1 base, leaving 10 bases between the germline ends. The chain's CDR3 is CASSLEGAGNTEAFF. CDR3 DNA: TGCGCCAGCAGCTTGGAAGGGGCGGGGAACACTGAAGCTTTCTTT.

This chain uses TRBV5-1 with TRBJ2-4; weak D call: TRBD2 (6 bases). CDR1 SGHRS and CDR2 YFSETQ come from the germline V gene. There are 14 residues in the CDR3. V lost 3 bases to trimming and J lost 3 bases, with 10 bases between them. CDR3 bases: TGCGCCAGCAGCTGGGGGGTAGACAAAAACATTCAGTACTTC. Amino acid sequence: CASSWGVDKNIQYF.

The chain uses TRBV19 and TRBJ2-7; weak D call: TRBD2 (6 bases). The V end lost 5 bases, the J end lost 7 bases, and 6 bases lay between the germline ends. This CDR3 region has 10 residues. Germline V gene lookup returns CDR1 LNHDA and CDR2 SQIVND (reference sequence). The CDR3 nucleotides are TGTGCCAGTAGTGGGAGGGAGCAGTACTTC. Its protein is CASSGREQYF.